This is a list of T cell receptor beta chains from one sample in a study of cytomegalovirus exposure and HLA in healthy donors. Repertoires were generated with immunoSEQ multiplex PCR, while TCRdb's copy carries only in-frame clones and drops some. The sample has 40,000 to 45,000 clones; 50% to 75% are singletons. The specimen was PBMCs. These receptors came from a human donor in good health. The CDR3 runs from the conserved cysteine through the conserved F or W. The D gene is left open where the match is weak. For some rows the clone size is stated as once, few or many, or as a class when expanded; others skip it.

size: -
V: TRBV11-2
J: TRBJ2-7
length: 17
D: -
DNA: TGTGCCAGCAGCTTTGGCCCCGGCCAGGGGAAGGCGCACGAGCAGTACTTC
CDR3: CASSFGPGQGKAHEQYF

size: -
V: TRBV18
J: TRBJ1-2
length: 14
D: -
DNA: TGTGCCAGCTCACCCACAGGGCTCGACTATGGCTACACCTTC
CDR3: CASSPTGLDYGYTF

size: -
V: TRBV6-1
J: TRBJ1-2
length: 16
D: TRBD1
DNA: TGTGCCAGCAGTGTTCGACAGGGGTCAGCTAACTATGGCTACACCTTC
CDR3: CASSVRQGSANYGYTF

size: -
V: TRBV10-3
J: TRBJ1-2
length: 12
D: -
DNA: TGTGCCACCAGGTCGGGGGATGGAGGCTACACCTTC
CDR3: CATRSGDGGYTF

size: -
V: TRBV7-2
J: TRBJ1-6
length: 14
D: -
DNA: TGTGCCAGCAGCGGTGGTTTGAGCAATTCACCCCTCCACTTT
CDR3: CASSGGLSNSPLHF

size: few
V: TRBV5-4
J: TRBJ2-2
length: 15
D: -
DNA: TGTGCCAGCAGCGCCGACCAGGGTTGGGCCGGGGAGCTGTTTTTT
CDR3: CASSADQGWAGELFF

size: -
V: TRBV9
J: TRBJ1-1
length: 16
D: TRBD1
DNA: TGTGCCAGCACACACGGGACAGGGGGCGCGAACACTGAAGCTTTCTTT
CDR3: CASTHGTGGANTEAFF

size: few
V: TRBV7-8
J: TRBJ1-2
length: 14
D: -
DNA: TGTGCCAGCAGCCCGGGGAACATGAACTATGGCTACACCTTC
CDR3: CASSPGNMNYGYTF

size: -
V: TRBV9
J: TRBJ2-1
length: 15
D: TRBD1
DNA: TGTGCCAGCAGCGTATGGACAGGGGATTACAATGAGCAGTTCTTC
CDR3: CASSVWTGDYNEQFF

size: -
V: TRBV25-1
J: TRBJ2-3
length: 14
D: -
DNA: TGTGCCAGCAGTGAATATGGCAGCGCAGATACGCAGTATTTT
CDR3: CASSEYGSADTQYF

size: few
V: TRBV2
J: TRBJ2-3
length: 14
D: -
DNA: TGTGCCAGCAGTGAATCGAGTTTCACAGATACGCAGTATTTT
CDR3: CASSESSFTDTQYF

size: few
V: TRBV7-9
J: TRBJ2-3
length: 14
D: -
DNA: TGTGCCAGCAGCTCCGAGACTCCTACAGATACGCAGTATTTT
CDR3: CASSSETPTDTQYF

size: -
V: TRBV7-2
J: TRBJ1-2
length: 16
D: TRBD1
DNA: TGTGCCAGCAGCTTAGAAGGACAGGGGGCAGGCTATGGCTACACCTTC
CDR3: CASSLEGQGAGYGYTF

size: -
V: TRBV29-1
J: TRBJ2-5
length: 14
D: -
DNA: TGCAGCGTTCGCAGGGGGGTGATCCAAGAGACCCAGTACTTC
CDR3: CSVRRGVIQETQYF

size: -
V: TRBV2
J: TRBJ2-1
length: 13
D: -
DNA: TGTGCCAGCAGCCCCTGGTTAGGGACAGAGCAGTTCTTC
CDR3: CASSPWLGTEQFF

size: -
V: TRBV5-1
J: TRBJ2-3
length: 15
D: TRBD1
DNA: TGCGCCAGCAGGGAACCGGGACAGGGCACAGATACGCAGTATTTT
CDR3: CASREPGQGTDTQYF

size: -
V: TRBV28
J: TRBJ1-2
length: 14
D: TRBD1
DNA: TGTGCCGGACTCCCTGGGGACAGGAGCTATGGCTACACCTTC
CDR3: CAGLPGDRSYGYTF